This TCR beta chain was recorded in a study of technical replicates of blood from several donors. Profiling relied on immunoSEQ multiplex PCR, and the TCRdb table lists in-frame clones only, not all of them. The table lists thousands of clones, around 91% of them singletons. The receptor was derived from a human donor in good health. Sample: PBMCs.

The DNA for the CDR3 is TGTGCCAGCAGTCCTTCGACTAGCGGGAGTGGAGAGACCCAGTACTTC. Amino acids: CASSPSTSGSGETQYF. J is TRBJ2-5 and V is TRBV27; TRBD2 aligns across 12 bases. Losses at the gene ends were 5 bases for V and 4 bases for J; bases not matched to a gene: 8. The germline gives CDR1 MNHEY, CDR2 SMNVEV (reference sequence). The CDR3 spans 16 residues.